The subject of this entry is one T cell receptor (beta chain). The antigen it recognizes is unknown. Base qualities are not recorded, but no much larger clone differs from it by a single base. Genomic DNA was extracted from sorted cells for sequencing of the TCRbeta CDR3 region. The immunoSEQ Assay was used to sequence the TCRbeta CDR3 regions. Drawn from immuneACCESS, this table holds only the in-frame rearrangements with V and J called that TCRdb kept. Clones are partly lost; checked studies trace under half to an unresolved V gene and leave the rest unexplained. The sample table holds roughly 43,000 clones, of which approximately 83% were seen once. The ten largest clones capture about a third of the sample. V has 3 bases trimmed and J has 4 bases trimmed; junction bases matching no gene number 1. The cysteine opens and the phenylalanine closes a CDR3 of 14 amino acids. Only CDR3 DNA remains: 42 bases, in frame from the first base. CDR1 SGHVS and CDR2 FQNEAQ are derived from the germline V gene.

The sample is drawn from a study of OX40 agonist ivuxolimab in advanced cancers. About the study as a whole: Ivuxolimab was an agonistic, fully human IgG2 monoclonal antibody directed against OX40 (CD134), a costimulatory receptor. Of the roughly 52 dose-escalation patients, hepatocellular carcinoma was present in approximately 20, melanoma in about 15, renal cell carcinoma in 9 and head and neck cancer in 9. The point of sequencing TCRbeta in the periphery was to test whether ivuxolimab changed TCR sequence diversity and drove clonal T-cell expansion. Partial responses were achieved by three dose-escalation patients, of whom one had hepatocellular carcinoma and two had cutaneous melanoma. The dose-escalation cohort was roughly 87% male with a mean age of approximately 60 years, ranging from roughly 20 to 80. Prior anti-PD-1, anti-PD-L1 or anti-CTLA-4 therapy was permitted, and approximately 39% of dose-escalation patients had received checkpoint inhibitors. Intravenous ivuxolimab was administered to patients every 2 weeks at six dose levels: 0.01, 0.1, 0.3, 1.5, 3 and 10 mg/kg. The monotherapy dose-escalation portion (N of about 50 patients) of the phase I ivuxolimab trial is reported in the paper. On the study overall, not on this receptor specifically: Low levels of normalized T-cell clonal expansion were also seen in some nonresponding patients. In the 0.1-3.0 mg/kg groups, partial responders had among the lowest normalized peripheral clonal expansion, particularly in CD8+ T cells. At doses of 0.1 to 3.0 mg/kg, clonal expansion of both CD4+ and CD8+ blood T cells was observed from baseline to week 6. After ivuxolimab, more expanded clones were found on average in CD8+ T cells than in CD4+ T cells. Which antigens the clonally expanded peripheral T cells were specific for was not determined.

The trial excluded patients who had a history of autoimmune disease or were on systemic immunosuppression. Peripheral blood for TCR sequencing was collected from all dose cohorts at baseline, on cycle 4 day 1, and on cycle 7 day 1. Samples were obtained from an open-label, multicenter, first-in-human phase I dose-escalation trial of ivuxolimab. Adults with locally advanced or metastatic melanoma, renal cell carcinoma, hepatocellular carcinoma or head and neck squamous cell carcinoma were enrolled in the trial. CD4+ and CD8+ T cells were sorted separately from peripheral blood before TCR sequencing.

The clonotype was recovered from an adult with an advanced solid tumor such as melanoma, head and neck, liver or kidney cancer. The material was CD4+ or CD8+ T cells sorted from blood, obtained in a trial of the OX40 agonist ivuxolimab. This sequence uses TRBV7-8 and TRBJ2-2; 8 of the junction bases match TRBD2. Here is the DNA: TGTGCCAGCAGCTTGCGGGAGGCCACCGGGGAGCTGTTTTTT. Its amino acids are CASSLREATGELFF.